One TCR beta chain is described in this entry. Its antigen is not identified. RNA, once extracted, was reverse transcribed into cDNA for use as the sequencing template. Clones were read by immunoSEQ multiplex PCR, and TCRdb kept only the in-frame ones, dropping some. The repertoire holds around 150,000 clones, with 45% to 60% as singletons. The data stem from a study of CD8+ T cells in alopecia areata. Points from the study as a whole: More clonal than normal scalp was lesional scalp, particularly alopecia totalis/universalis.

The CDR3 contains 14 residues. The germline CDR1 and CDR2 sequences are MNHEY and SVGAGI. Trimming removed 8 bases at V and 3 bases at J, with 17 bases between. Using a FACSAria, the CD4+ and CD8+ T cells were sorted from the PBMCs. The TCR was taken from a human donor in good health. The rearrangement joins TRBV6-5 to TRBJ2-7, with unresolved D. Sequenced: CD4+ T cells sorted from blood. Here the CDR3 DNA reads TGTGCCAGCGGTAAGGTTTCCCGCCTCTACGAGCAGTACTTC. It specifies CASGKVSRLYEQYF.